This TCR beta chain appears in the sequencing data of a study of T-cell reconstitution after alpha-beta-depleted transplantation in children. A TCRbeta library incorporating unique molecular identifiers was prepared. From the PCR reads, TCRdb called clonotypes with MiXCR, one entry per CDR3 protein. The sample has about 830,000 distinct CDR3 sequences, approximately 15% seen once; the top ten hold roughly 4.8%. Findings and limits, study-wide: Newly made T cells mostly supplied T-cell counts and diversity one year after transplant. Surviving recipient T cells and intrathymic progenitors accounted for some patients' high TCRbeta diversity at day 60. Alpha-beta T cells about two months after transplant reportedly derived from several hundred expanded graft clones.

Germline V lookup: CDR1 KGHDR, CDR2 SFDVKD. The CDR3 covers 17 residues. The V end was cut by 4 bases, the J end by 5 bases, with 20 bases between. The sample holds many counts of this clonotype. The antigen is not known. The chain is built from TRBV24-1 and TRBJ2-1, with TRBD1 as a possible D gene (6 bases). The material was PBMCs, mostly from graft donor cells, obtained 360 days after TCRalphabeta/CD19-depleted stem cell transplant. The clonotype was recovered from a male patient aged 10-17 years who had a stem cell transplant for acute lymphoblastic leukemia, so the T cells may come from the graft donor. CDR3 in DNA: TGTGCCACCAGTGACCCTCCCGACAGAGGGGGACACAATGAGCAGTTCTTC. Amino acids: CATSDPPDRGGHNEQFF.